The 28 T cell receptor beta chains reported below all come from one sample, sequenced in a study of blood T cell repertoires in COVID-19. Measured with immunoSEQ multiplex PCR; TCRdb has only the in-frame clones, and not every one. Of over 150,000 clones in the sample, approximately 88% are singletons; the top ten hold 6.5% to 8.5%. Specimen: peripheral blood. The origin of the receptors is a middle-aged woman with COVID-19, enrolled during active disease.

Here the CDR3 reads CATSRDGQAQAHF. DNA for the CDR3: TGTGCCACCAGCAGAGATGGCCAGGCGCAAGCCCATTTT. The chain combines TRBV15 with TRBJ1-5; D gene ambiguous. The V gene's germline CDR1 is LNHNV and CDR2 YYDKDF (reference sequence). Between the trimmed V and J ends, which lost 0 bases and 16 bases, there was a span of 16 bases. CDR3 length: 13 amino acids.

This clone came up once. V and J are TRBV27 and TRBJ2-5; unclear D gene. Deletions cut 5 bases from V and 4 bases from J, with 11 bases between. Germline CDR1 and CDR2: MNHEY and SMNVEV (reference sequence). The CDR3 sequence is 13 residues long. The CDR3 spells CASSREALETQYF. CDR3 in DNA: TGTGCCAGCAGTCGCGAAGCGCTAGAGACCCAGTACTTC.

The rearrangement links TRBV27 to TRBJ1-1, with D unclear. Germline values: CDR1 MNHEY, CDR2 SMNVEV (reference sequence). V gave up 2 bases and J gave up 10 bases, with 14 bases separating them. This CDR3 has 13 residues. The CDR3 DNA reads TGTGCCAGCAGTTTACTGCCCAAGAGGGCAGCTTTCTTT. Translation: CASSLLPKRAAFF.

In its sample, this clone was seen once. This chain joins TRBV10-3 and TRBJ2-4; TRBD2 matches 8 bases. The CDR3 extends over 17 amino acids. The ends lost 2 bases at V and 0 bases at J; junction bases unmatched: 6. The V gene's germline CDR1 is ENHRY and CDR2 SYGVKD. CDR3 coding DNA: TGTGCCATCAGTGAGGCTACTAGCGGATTAGCCAAAAACATTCAGTACTTC. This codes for CAISEATSGLAKNIQYF.

DNA of the CDR3: TGTGCCAGCAAGGGACTCACGGATCAGCCCCAGCATTTT. This sequence encodes CASKGLTDQPQHF. The chain links TRBV6-5 to TRBJ1-5; the D gene is possibly TRBD1 (5 bases). Deletions cut 7 bases from V and 5 bases from J, with 12 bases between. The CDR3 sequence is 13 residues long. Germline V CDR1 and CDR2: MNHEY, SVGAGI.

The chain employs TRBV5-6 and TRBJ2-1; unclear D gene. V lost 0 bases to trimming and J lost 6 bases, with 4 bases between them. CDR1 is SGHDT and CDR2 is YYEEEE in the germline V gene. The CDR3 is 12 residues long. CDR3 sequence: CASSLASNEQFF. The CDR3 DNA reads TGTGCCAGCAGCTTGGCCAGCAATGAGCAGTTCTTC.

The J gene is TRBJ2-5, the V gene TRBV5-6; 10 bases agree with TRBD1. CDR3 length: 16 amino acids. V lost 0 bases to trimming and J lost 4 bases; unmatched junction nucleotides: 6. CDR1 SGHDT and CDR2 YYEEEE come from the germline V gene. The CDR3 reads CASSLAATGGRETQYF. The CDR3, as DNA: TGTGCCAGCAGCTTGGCAGCGACAGGGGGCCGAGAGACCCAGTACTTC.

The CDR3 here is CASSLDNLRTKGSNEKLFF. For the CDR3, the DNA is TGTGCCAGCAGCTTAGATAATTTAAGGACTAAAGGCTCTAATGAAAAACTGTTTTTT. This sequence joins TRBV11-2 and TRBJ1-4; unclear D gene. The CDR3 totals 19 residues. V lost 0 bases and J lost 3, with 20 bases in between. Germline V CDR1 and CDR2: SGHAT, FQNNGV.

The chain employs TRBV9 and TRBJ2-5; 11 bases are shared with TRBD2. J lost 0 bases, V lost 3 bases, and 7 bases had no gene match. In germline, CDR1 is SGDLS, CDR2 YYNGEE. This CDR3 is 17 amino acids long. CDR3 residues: CASSAQTSGTYQETQYF. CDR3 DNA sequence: TGTGCCAGCAGCGCCCAGACTAGCGGGACGTACCAAGAGACCCAGTACTTC. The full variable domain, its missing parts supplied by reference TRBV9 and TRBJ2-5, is DSGVTQTPKHLITATGQRVTLRCSPRSGDLSVYWYQQSLDQGLQFLIQYYNGEERAKGNILERFSAQQFPDLHSELNLSSLELGDSALYFCASSAQTSGTYQETQYFGPGTRLLVL.

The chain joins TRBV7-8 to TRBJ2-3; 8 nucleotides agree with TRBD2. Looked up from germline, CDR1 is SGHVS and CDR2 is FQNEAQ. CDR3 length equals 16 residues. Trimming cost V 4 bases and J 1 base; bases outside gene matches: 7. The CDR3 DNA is TGTGCCAGCAGCTACTTAGCGGGACTAGGCACAGATACGCAGTATTTT. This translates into CASSYLAGLGTDTQYF.

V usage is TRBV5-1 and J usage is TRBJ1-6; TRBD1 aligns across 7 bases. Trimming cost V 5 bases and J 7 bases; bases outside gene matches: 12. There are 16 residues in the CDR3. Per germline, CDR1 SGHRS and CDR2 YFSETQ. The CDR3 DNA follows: TGCGCCAGCAGACAGGGGACATATTCGACCAATTCACCCCTCCACTTT. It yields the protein CASRQGTYSTNSPLHF. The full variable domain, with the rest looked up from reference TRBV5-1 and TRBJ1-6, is KAGVTQTPRYLIKTRGQQVTLSCSPISGHRSVSWYQQTPGQGLQFLFEYFSETQRNKGNFPGRFSGRQFSNSRSEMNVSTLELGDSALYLCASRQGTYSTNSPLHFGNGTRLTVT.

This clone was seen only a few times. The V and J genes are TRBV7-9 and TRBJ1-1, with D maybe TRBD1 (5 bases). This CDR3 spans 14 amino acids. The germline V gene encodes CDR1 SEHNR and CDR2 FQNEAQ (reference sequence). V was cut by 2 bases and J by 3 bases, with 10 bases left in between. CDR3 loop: CASSLPGKDTEAFF. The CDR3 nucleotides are TGTGCCAGCAGCTTACCAGGGAAGGACACTGAAGCTTTCTTT.

The CDR3 region is CASSKNSGGQETQYF. The CDR3 coding sequence is TGTGCCAGCAGTAAAAACTCAGGGGGGCAAGAGACCCAGTACTTC. This rearrangement joins TRBV28 to TRBJ2-5; tentatively, D is TRBD1 (7 bases). Per the germline V gene, CDR1 is MDHEN and CDR2 is SYDVKM. Trimming stripped 5 bases from V and 2 bases from J, with 15 bases between. The CDR3 covers 15 residues.

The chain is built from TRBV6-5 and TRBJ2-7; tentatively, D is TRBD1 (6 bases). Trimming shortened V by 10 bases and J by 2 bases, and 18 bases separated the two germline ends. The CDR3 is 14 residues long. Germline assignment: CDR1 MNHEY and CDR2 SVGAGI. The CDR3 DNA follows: TGTGCCACCCAAATGACAGGAGAAACCTACGAGCAGTACTTC. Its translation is CATQMTGETYEQYF.

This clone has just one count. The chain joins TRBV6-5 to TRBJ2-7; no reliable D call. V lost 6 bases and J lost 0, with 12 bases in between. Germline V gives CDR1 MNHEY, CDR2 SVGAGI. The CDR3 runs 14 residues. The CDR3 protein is CASSLHTPSYEQYF. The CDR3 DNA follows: TGTGCCAGCAGCTTACATACCCCCTCCTACGAGCAGTACTTC.

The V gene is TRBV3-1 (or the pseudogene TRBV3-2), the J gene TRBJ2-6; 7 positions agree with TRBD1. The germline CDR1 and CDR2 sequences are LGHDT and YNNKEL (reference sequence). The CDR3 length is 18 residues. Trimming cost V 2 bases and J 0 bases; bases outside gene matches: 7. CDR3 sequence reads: CASSQFTGVSSGANVLTF. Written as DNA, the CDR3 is TGTGCCAGCAGCCAATTTACAGGGGTTAGCTCTGGGGCCAACGTCCTGACTTTC.

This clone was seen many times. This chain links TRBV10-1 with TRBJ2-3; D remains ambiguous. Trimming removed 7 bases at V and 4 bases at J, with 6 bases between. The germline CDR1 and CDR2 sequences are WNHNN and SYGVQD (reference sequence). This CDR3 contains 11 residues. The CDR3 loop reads CASTLPDTQYF. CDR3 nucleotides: TGCGCCAGCACCCTACCAGATACGCAGTATTTT.

CDR3 loop: CASSLVGGATNEKLFF. The CDR3 region has the DNA TGTGCCAGCAGCTTAGTCGGCGGAGCAACTAATGAAAAACTGTTTTTT. The chain combines TRBV11-2 with TRBJ1-4; D not certain. V shed 1 base and J shed 0 bases, with 9 bases lying between them. Germline CDR1 SGHAT, CDR2 FQNNGV. The CDR3 consists of 16 residues.

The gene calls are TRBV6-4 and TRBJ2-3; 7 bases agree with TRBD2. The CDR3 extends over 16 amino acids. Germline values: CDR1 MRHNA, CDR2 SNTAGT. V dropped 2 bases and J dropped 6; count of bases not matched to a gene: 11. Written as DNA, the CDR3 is TGTGCCAGCAGTGACGGTGCGGGAGCGGGCGGGGATACGCAGTATTTT. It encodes CASSDGAGAGGDTQYF.

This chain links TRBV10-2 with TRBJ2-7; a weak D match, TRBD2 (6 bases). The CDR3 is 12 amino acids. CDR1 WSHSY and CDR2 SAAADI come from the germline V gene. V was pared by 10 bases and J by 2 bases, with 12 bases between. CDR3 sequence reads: CATNAGPYEQYF. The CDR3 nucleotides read TGCGCCACCAACGCGGGGCCCTACGAGCAGTACTTC.

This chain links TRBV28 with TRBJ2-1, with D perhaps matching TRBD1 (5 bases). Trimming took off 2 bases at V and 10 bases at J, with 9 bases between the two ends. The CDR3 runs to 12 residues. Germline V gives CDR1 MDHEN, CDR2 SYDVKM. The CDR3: CASSLPQGEQFF. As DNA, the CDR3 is TGTGCCAGCAGTTTACCCCAGGGCGAGCAGTTCTTC.

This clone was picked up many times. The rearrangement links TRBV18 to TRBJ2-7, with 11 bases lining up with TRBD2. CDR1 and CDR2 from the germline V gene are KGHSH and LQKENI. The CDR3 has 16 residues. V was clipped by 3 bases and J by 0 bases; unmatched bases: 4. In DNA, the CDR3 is TGTGCCAGCTCACCCGTGACTAGCGGGGCCTCCTACGAGCAGTACTTC. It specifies CASSPVTSGASYEQYF.

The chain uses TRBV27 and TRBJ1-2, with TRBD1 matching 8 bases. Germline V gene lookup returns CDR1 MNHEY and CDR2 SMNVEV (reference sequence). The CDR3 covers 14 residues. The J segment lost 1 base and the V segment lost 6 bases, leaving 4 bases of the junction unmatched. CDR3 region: CASRDDRGNYGYTF. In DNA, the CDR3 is TGTGCCAGCAGAGATGACAGGGGTAACTATGGCTACACCTTC.

The CDR3 sequence is CATSRETGNSPLHF. CDR3 DNA: TGTGCCACCAGCAGAGAGACAGGGAATTCACCCCTCCACTTT. This chain connects TRBV15 to TRBJ1-6; 7 positions agree with TRBD1. CDR3 length: 14 residues. The V gene end was trimmed by 0 bases and the J gene end by 7 bases; junction bases not matched to a gene: 0. CDR1 is LNHNV and CDR2 is YYDKDF in the germline V gene (reference sequence). The whole variable domain, remainder taken from reference TRBV15 and TRBJ1-6, is DAMVIQNPRYQVTQFGKPVTLSCSQTLNHNVMYWYQQKSSQAPKLLFHYYDKDFNNEADTPDNFQSRRPNTSFCFLDIRSPGLGDTAMYLCATSRETGNSPLHFGNGTRLTVT.

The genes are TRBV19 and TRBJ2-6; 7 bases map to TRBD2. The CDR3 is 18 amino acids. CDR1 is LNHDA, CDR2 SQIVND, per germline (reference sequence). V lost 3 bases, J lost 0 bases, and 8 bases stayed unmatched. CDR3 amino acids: CASSIRARGSSGANVLTF. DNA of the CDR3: TGTGCCAGTAGTATCCGGGCGCGGGGGAGCTCTGGGGCCAACGTCCTGACTTTC. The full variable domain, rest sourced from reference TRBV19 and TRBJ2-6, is DGGITQSPKYLFRKEGQNVTLSCEQNLNHDAMYWYRQDPGQGLRLIYYSQIVNDFQKGDIAEGYSVSREKKESFPLTVTSAQKNPTAFYLCASSIRARGSSGANVLTFGAGSRLTVL.

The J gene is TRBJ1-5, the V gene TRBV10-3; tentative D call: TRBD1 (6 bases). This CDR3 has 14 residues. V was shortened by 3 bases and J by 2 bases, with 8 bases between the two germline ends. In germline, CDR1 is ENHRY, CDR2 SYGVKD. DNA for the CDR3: TGTGCCATCAGTGAACAGGGCGGCAATCAGCCCCAGCATTTT. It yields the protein CAISEQGGNQPQHF.

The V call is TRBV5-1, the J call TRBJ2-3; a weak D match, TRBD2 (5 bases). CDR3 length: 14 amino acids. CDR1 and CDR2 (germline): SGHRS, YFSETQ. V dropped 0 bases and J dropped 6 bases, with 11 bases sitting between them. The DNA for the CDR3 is TGCGCCAGCAGCTTGGCCGGAGGTGGGGATACGCAGTATTTT. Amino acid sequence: CASSLAGGGDTQYF.

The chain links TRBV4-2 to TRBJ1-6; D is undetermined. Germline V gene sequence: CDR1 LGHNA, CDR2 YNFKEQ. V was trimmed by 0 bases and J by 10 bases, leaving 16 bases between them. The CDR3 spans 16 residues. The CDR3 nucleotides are TGTGCCAGCAGCCAAGAACCGGCCGGAGGTCAGTCACCCCTCCACTTT. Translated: CASSQEPAGGQSPLHF.